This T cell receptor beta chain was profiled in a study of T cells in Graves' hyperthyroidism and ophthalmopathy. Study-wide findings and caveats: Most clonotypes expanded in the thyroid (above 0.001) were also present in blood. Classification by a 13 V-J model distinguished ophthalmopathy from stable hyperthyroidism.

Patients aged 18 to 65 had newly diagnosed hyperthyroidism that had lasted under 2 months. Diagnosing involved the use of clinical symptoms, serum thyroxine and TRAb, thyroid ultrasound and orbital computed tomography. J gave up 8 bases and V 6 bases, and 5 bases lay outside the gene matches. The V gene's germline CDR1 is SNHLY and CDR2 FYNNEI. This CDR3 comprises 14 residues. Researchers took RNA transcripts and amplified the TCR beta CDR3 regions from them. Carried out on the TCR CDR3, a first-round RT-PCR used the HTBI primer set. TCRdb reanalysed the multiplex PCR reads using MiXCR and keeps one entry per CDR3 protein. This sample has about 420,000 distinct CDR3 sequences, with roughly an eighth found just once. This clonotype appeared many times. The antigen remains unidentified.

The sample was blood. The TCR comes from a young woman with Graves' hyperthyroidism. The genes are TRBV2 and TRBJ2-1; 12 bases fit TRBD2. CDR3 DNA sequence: TGTGCCAGCAGGGGCCTAGCGGGAGGGGATGAGCAGTTCTTC. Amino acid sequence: CASRGLAGGDEQFF. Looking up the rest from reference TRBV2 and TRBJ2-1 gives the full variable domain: EPEVTQTPSHQVTQMGQEVILRCVPISNHLYFYWYRQILGQKVEFLVSFYNNEISEKSEIFDDQFSVERPDGSNFTLKIRSTKLEDSAMYFCASRGLAGGDEQFFGPGTRLTVL.